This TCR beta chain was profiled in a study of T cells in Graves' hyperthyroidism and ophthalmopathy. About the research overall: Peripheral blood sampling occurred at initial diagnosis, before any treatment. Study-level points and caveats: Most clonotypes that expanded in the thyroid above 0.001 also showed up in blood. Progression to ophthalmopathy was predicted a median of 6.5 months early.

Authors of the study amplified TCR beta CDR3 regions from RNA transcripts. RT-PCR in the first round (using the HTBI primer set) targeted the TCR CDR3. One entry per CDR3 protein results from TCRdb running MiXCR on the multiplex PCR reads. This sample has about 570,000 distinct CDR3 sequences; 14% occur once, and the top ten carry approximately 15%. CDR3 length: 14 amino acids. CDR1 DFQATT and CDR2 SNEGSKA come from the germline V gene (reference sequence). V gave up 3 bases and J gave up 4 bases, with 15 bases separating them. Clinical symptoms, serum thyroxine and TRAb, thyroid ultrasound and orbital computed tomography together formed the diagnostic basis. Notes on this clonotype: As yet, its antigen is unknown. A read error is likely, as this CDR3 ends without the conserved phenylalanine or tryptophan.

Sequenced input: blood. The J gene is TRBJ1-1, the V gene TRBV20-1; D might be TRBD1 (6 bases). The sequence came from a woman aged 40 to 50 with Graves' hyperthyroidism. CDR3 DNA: TGCAGTGCTAGGGTCCAGGGGATCCGCACTGAAGCTTTCCTT. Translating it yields CSARVQGIRTEAFL.